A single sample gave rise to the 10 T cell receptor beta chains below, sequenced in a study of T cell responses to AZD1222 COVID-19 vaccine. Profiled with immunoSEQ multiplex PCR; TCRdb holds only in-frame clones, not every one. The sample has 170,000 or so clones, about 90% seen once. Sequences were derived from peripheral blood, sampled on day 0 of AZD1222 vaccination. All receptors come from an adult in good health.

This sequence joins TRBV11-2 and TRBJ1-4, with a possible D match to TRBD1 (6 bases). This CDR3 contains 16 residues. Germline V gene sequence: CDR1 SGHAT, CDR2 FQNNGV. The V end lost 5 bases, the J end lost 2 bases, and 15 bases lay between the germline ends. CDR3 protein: CASSLFAGVTNEKLFF. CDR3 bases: TGTGCCAGCAGCCTATTTGCAGGGGTGACTAATGAAAAACTGTTTTTT.

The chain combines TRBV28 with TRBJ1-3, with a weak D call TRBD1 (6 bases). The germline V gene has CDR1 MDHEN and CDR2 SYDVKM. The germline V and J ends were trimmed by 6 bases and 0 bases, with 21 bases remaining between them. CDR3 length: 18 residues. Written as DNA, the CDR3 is TGTGCCAGCAGCTCGCCGGGGGCAGGGTCCATCTCTGGAAACACCATATATTTT. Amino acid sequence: CASSSPGAGSISGNTIYF.

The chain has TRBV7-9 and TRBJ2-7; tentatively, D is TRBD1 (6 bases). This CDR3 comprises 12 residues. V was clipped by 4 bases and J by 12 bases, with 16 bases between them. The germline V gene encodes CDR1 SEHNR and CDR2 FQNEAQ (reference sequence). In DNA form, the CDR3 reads TGTGCCAGCAGCTCTAGGGGTACAGGGCTGTACTTC. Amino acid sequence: CASSSRGTGLYF. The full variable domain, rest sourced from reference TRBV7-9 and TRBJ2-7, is DTGVSQNPRHKITKRGQNVTFRCDPISEHNRLYWYRQTLGQGPEFLTYFQNEAQLEKSRLLSDRFSAERPKGSFSTLEIQRTEQGDSAMYLCASSSRGTGLYFGPGTRLTVT.

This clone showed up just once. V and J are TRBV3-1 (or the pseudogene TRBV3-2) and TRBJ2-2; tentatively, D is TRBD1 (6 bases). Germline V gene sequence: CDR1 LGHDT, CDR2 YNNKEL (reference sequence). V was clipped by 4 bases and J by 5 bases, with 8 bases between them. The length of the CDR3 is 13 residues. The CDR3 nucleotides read TGTGCCAGCAGCCGAGGGGGTACCGGGGAGCTGTTTTTT. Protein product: CASSRGGTGELFF.

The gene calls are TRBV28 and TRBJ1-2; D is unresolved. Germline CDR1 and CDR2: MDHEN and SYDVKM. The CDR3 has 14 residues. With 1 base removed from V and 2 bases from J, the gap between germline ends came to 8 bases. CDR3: CASSLYQTNYGYTF. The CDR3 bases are TGTGCCAGCAGTTTATATCAGACCAACTATGGCTACACCTTC.

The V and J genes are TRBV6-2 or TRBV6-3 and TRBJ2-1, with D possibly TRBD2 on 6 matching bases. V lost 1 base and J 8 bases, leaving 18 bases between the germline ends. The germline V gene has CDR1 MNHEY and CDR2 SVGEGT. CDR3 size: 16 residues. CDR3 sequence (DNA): TGTGCCAGCAGTTACTTACCGGGACTTTCCCTCGATGAGCAGTTCTTC. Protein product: CASSYLPGLSLDEQFF.

The CDR3 loop reads CASSQVLGEQYF. The CDR3 DNA reads TGTGCCAGCAGCCAAGTATTAGGCGAGCAGTACTTC. The chain is built from TRBV3-1 (or the pseudogene TRBV3-2) and TRBJ2-7; D is unclear. The CDR3 spans 12 residues. The germline gives CDR1 LGHDT, CDR2 YNNKEL (reference sequence). Deletions cut 1 base from V and 6 bases from J, with 7 bases between.

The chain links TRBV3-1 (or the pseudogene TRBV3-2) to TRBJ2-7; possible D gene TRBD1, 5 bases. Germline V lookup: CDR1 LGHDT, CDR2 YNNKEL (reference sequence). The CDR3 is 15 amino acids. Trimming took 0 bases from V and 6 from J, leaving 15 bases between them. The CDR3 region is CASSQDLREGAEQYF. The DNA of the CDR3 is TGTGCCAGCAGCCAAGATCTCAGGGAAGGGGCCGAGCAGTACTTC.

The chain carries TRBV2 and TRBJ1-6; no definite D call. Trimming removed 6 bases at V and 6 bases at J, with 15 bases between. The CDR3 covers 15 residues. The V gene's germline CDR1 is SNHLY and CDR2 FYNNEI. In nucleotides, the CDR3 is TGTGCCAGCAGCTCTCAGCCCTCCCTTAATTCACCCCTCCACTTT. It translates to CASSSQPSLNSPLHF.

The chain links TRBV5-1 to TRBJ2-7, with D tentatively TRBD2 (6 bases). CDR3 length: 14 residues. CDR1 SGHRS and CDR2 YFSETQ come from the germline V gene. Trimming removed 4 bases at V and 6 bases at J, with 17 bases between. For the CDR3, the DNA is TGCGCCAGCAGCCGCCCGGGACTTTCGACCGAGCAGTACTTC. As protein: CASSRPGLSTEQYF.